A selection of T cell receptor beta chains follows, all from one sample in a study of identical twins. Via MiXCR, TCRdb re-called the 5' RACE reads, giving one row per CDR3 protein. There are some 630,000 distinct CDR3 sequences in the sample; under 8.5% occur only once, and roughly 1.5% lies in the top ten. These data also featured in a second study, about yellow fever vaccine responses in identical twins.

The sequenced sample was PBMCs. The receptors here all came from a woman between 18 and 30 years old in good health. The CDR3 runs from the conserved cysteine through the conserved F or W. D genes are given only for firm matches. A clone size is listed for some rows: how often the clone was seen (once, few, many), or a class if it is expanded.

TRBV11-2	many	TRBJ2-3	-	TGTGCCAGCAGCTTCCCTCCGGGGGGCACAGATACGCAGTATTTT	CASSFPPGGTDTQYF
TRBV6-4	few	TRBJ2-1	-	TGTGCCAGCAGTCGTAGAACAACGGGGGCCAATGAGCAGTTCTTC	CASSRRTTGANEQFF
TRBV5-1	few	TRBJ1-1	-	TGCGCCAGCAGCTTGTACTGGACCAGTATGAACACTGAAGCTTTCTTT	CASSLYWTSMNTEAFF
TRBV7-3	-	TRBJ1-1	TRBD1	TGTGCCAGCAGCGCGGACAGGGAGAGGTCTGAAGCTTTCTTT	CASSADRERSEAFF
TRBV5-5	many	TRBJ2-1	TRBD2	TGTGCCAGCAGCTTGGCGGGAGAGCGGGGATACAATGAGCAGTTCTTC	CASSLAGERGYNEQFF
TRBV14	-	TRBJ1-3	-	TGTGCCAGCAGCCAAGATCCTCGCCCGGGAGACACCATATATTTT	CASSQDPRPGDTIYF
TRBV18	-	TRBJ2-7	-	TGTGCCAGCTCACCAGAGGCTAGCGTCTACGAGCAGTACTTC	CASSPEASVYEQYF
TRBV5-5	-	TRBJ2-7	TRBD2	TGTGCCAGCATCGTAGCAGCGGGAGGCTACGAGCAGTACTTC	CASIVAAGGYEQYF
TRBV25-1	many	TRBJ1-2	-	TGTGCCAGCAGTGTGACACTTAACTATGGCTACACCTTC	CASSVTLNYGYTF
TRBV11-2	many	TRBJ2-1	-	TGTGCCAGCAGCTCCCAACACAATGAGCAGTTCTTC	CASSSQHNEQFF
TRBV11-2	-	TRBJ2-1	TRBD2	TGTGCCAGCAGCTTATCGGGGGGAATCCCTGTGGATGAGCAGTTCTTC	CASSLSGGIPVDEQFF
TRBV20-1	-	TRBJ2-7	-	TGCAGTGCTCGCTACGGCAGCCGGGCACTAGCCTACGAGCAGTACTTC	CSARYGSRALAYEQYF
TRBV28	many	TRBJ1-5	-	TGTGCCAGCACTCGCCGCCGAAGCCAGCCCCAGCATTTT	CASTRRRSQPQHF
TRBV28	few	TRBJ2-1	TRBD2	TGTGCCAGCAGTCTAGACATGGCTAGCGGGGTAAACGAGCAGTTCTTC	CASSLDMASGVNEQFF
TRBV5-1	few	TRBJ2-1	-	TGCGCCAGCAGATTTTTCGACGACCCTTACAATGAGCAGTTCTTC	CASRFFDDPYNEQFF
TRBV20-1	-	TRBJ2-1	TRBD2	TGCAGTGCCAGCCAAGCGGGGGGTCTCTGGGAGCAGTTCTTC	CSASQAGGLWEQFF
TRBV7-2	few	TRBJ2-1	-	TGTGCCAGCAGCTTTGACTTCAATGAGCAGTTCTTC	CASSFDFNEQFF
TRBV5-1	few	TRBJ2-1	TRBD1	TGCGCCAGCGGAGCAGGGGGCCTCTACAATGAGCAGTTCTTC	CASGAGGLYNEQFF
TRBV20-1	-	TRBJ2-6	-	TGCAGTGCTAGAGACCCCTTTCGTTCTGTCCTGACTTTC	CSARDPFRSVLTF
TRBV15	many	TRBJ1-5	-	TGTGCCACCAGCCCCCAGGCGGGCGGCAATCAGCCCCAGCATTTT	CATSPQAGGNQPQHF
TRBV12-3/TRBV12-4	many	TRBJ1-5	-	TGTGCCAGCAGTTTGTTCACGGCGGGTCAGCCCCAGCATTTT	CASSLFTAGQPQHF
TRBV29-1	many	TRBJ2-1	TRBD2	TGCAGCGAGAGGAAGCTAGCGGTCTACAATGAGCAGTTCTTC	CSERKLAVYNEQFF
TRBV7-9	few	TRBJ2-3	-	TGTGCCAGCAGAGCACCCCCACGGGTTAGCACAGATACGCAGTATTTT	CASRAPPRVSTDTQYF
TRBV20-1	-	TRBJ1-5	-	TGCAGTGCCACCCGGACCATAAATCAGCCCCAGCATTTT	CSATRTINQPQHF
TRBV28	-	TRBJ2-1	-	TGTGCCAGCCAGGCACCTCTCGGGGAGCAGTTCTTC	CASQAPLGEQFF